This T cell receptor (beta chain) was identified during a study of regulatory T cells in long-lasting Graves disease. In the study overall: Duration of antithyroid drug therapy among newly diagnosed Graves' patients was under 3 months. General observations from the study: Thyroid tissue went unexamined; only peripheral blood was analyzed. Whereas new patients shared 950 to 1,000 public clonotypes, persistent patients shared more, at approximately 2,500.

Time point given: newly diagnosed GD, antithyroid drugs for less than 3 months. RNA from PBMCs was the source of the TCR library. CDR3-region Arm-PCR and iRepertoire HTBI primers produced the TCR beta libraries. TCRdb analysed the multiplex PCR reads with MiXCR anew, one entry per CDR3 protein. The sample contains about 540,000 distinct CDR3 sequences, about 14% of which appear only once. Turning to this clonotype: Its antigen remains unidentified.

CDR1 is SGHRS and CDR2 is YFSETQ in the germline V gene. The junction had 14 bases not matched to a gene; V was cut back by 3 bases and J by 7 bases. CDR3 length: 17 residues. These data were likewise used in another study, on T cells in Graves' hyperthyroidism and ophthalmopathy. That study reports: Blood also contained most expanded thyroid clonotypes above 0.001.

Sequencing was performed on peripheral blood mononuclear cells (PBMCs), taken at new diagnosis, from a patient treated with antithyroid drugs. This TCR was recovered from a man aged 25 to 45 with Graves disease. The rearrangement joins TRBV5-1 to TRBJ2-2, with 8 bases aligning to TRBD1. The CDR3 nucleotides read TGCGCCAGCAGCTCGTCTCGGACAGGGAGAGAGAGCGGGGAGCTGTTTTTT. It specifies CASSSSRTGRESGELFF.